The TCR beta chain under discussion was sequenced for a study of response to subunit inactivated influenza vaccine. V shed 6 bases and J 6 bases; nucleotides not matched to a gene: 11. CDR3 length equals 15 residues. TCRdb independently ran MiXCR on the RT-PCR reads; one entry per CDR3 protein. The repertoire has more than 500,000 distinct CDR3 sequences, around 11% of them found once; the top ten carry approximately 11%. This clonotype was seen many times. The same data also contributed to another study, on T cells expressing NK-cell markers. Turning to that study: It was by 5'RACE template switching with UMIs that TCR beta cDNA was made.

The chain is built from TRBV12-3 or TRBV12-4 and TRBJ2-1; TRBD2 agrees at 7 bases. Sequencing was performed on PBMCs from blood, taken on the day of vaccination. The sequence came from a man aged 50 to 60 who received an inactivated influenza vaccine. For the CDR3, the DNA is TGTGCCAGCAGACTAGGATGGGGGGGGAGCAATGAGCAGTTCTTC. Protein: CASRLGWGGSNEQFF.